The entry below describes one T cell receptor beta chain. Antigen: not known. Compared with germline, one end of the junction differs, possibly owing to a read error. The TCR beta cDNA libraries contained unique molecular identifiers. T cells numbering about 0.9 to 11 million yielded cDNA molecules that totaled approximately 500,000. TCRdb reanalysed the PCR reads using MiXCR and keeps one entry per CDR3 protein. The table has about 820,000 distinct CDR3 sequences, about 50% seen once. This sample was taken from a study of post-analysis software for immune sequencing data. Background on the study: The courses of disease that were included comprised relapsing-remitting, secondary progressive and progressive-relapsing multiple sclerosis. Study conclusions and caveats: Pronounced co-clustering by F measure was evident among identically batched samples. A significant reduction in normalized Chao1 diversity was observed in multiple sclerosis patients versus controls.

Source material: blood. The sequence came from a girl aged 10 to 17 with multiple sclerosis.

This CDR3 reads CASSADRGREGDTQYF. CDR3 bases: TGCGCCAGCAGTGCGGACAGGGGGCGAGAAGGAGATACGCAGTATTTT. This chain joins TRBV25-1 and TRBJ2-3; the match to TRBD1 covers 11 bases. CDR1 is MGHDK and CDR2 is SYGVNS in the germline V gene. This CDR3 has 16 residues.